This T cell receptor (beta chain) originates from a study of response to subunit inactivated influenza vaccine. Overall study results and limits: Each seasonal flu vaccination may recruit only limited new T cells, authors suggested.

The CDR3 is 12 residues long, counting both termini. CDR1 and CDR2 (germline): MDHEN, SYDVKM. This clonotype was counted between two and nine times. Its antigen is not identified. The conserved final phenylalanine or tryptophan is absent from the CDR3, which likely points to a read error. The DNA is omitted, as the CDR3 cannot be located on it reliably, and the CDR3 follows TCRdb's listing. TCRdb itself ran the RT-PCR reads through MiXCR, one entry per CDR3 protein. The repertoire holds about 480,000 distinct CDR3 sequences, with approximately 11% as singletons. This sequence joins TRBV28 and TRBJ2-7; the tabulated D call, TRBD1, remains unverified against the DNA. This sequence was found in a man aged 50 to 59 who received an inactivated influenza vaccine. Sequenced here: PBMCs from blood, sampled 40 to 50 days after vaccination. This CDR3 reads CASSSPGGPGLI.